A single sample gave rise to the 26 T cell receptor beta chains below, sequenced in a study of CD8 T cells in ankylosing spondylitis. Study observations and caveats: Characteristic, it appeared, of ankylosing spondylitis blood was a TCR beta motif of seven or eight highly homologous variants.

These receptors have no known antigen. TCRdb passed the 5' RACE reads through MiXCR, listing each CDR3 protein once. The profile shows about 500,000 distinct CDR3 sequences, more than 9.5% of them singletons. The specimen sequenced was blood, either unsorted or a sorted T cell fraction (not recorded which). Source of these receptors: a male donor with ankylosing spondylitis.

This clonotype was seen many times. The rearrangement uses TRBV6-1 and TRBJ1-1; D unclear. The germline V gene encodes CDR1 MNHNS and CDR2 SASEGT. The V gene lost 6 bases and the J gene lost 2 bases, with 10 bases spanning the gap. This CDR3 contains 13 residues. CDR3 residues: CASRSWANTEAFF. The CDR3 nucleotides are TGTGCCAGCAGATCGTGGGCCAACACTGAAGCTTTCTTT.

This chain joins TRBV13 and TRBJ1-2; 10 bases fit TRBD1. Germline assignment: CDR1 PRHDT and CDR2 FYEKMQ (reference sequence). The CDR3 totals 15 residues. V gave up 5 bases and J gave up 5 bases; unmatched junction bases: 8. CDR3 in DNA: TGTGCCAGCAGCACCGGGACAGGGGTGGGGTATGGCTACACCTTC. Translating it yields CASSTGTGVGYGYTF.

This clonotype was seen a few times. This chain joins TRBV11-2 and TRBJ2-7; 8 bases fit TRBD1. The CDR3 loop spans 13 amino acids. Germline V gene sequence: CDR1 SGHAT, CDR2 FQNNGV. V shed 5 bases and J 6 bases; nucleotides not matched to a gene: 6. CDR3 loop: CASSIQTGVEQYF. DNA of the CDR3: TGTGCCAGCAGCATACAGACAGGGGTCGAGCAGTACTTC. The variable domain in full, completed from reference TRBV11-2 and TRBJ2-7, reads EAGVAQSPRYKIIEKRQSVAFWCNPISGHATLYWYQQILGQGPKLLIQFQNNGVVDDSQLPKDRFSAERLKGVDSTLKIQPAKLEDSAVYLCASSIQTGVEQYFGPGTRLTVT.

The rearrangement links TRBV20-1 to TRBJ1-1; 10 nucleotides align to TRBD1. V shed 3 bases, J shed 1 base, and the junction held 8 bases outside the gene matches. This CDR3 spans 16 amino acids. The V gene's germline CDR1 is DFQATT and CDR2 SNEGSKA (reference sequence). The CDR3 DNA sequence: TGCAGTGCTAGCTCACCTCGGGACAGGGGGAACACTGAAGCTTTCTTT. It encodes CSASSPRDRGNTEAFF.

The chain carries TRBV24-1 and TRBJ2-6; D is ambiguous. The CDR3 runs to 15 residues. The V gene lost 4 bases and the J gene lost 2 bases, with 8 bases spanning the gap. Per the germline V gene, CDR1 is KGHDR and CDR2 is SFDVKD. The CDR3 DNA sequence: TGTGCCACCAGTGACCGCCACCCTGGGGCCAACGTCCTGACTTTC. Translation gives CATSDRHPGANVLTF.

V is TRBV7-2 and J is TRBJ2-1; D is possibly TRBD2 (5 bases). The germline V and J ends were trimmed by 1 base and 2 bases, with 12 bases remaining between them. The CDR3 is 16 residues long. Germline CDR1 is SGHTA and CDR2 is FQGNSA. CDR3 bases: TGTGCCAGCAGCTTAGGTCCCGGGGAAGCCTACAATGAGCAGTTCTTC. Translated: CASSLGPGEAYNEQFF.

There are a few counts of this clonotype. The CDR3 loop reads CASSANRQDPLHF. CDR3 DNA sequence: TGTGCCAGCTCAGCTAACCGACAAGATCCCCTCCACTTT. The V and J genes are TRBV18 and TRBJ1-6; D uncertain. This CDR3 has 13 residues. The germline V gene encodes CDR1 KGHSH and CDR2 LQKENI. V lost 5 bases and J 13 bases, leaving 15 bases between the germline ends.

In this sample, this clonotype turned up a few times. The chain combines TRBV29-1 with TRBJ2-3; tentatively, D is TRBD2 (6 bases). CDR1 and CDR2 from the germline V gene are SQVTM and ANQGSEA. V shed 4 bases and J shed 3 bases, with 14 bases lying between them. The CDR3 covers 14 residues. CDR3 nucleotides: TGCAGCGTTGGGGGGGAAGTGAGGACAGATACGCAGTATTTT. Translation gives CSVGGEVRTDTQYF.

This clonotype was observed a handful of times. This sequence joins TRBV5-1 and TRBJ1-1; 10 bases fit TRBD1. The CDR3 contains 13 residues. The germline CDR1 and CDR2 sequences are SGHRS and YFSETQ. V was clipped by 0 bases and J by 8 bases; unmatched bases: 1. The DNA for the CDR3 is TGCGCCAGCAGCTTGGGGACAGGGGGAGAAGCTTTCTTT. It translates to CASSLGTGGEAFF.

The DNA of the CDR3 is TGTGCCAGCAGCTTGGGGGCAGGAGCCACTGAAGCTTTCTTT. It is translated as CASSLGAGATEAFF. V gene TRBV11-2 combines with J gene TRBJ1-1; weak D call: TRBD1 (6 bases). Germline CDR1 SGHAT, CDR2 FQNNGV. Trimming took 3 bases from V and 4 from J, leaving 12 bases between them. This CDR3 spans 14 amino acids.

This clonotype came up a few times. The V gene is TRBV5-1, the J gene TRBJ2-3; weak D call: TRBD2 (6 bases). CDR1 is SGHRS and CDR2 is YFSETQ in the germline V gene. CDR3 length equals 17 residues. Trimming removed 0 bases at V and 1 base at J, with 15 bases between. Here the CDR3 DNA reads TGCGCCAGCAGCTTGGAAGGGAGGACGTGGGGCACAGATACGCAGTATTTT. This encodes CASSLEGRTWGTDTQYF. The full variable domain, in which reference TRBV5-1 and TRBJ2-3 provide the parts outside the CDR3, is KAGVTQTPRYLIKTRGQQVTLSCSPISGHRSVSWYQQTPGQGLQFLFEYFSETQRNKGNFPGRFSGRQFSNSRSEMNVSTLELGDSALYLCASSLEGRTWGTDTQYFGPGTRLTVL.

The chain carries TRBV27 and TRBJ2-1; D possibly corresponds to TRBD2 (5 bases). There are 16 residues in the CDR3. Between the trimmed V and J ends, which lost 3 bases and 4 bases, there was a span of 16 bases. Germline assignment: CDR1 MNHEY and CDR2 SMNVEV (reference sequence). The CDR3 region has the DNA TGTGCCAGCAGTTTGGGTGGCCGGACTGGGTACAATGAGCAGTTCTTC. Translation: CASSLGGRTGYNEQFF.

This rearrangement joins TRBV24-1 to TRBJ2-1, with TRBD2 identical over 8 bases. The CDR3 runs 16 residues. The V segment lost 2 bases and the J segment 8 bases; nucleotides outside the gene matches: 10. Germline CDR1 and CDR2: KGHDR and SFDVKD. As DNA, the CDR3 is TGTGCCACCAGTGATTCCCTTCAGCGGGAGTGGGATGAGCAGTTCTTC. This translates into CATSDSLQREWDEQFF.

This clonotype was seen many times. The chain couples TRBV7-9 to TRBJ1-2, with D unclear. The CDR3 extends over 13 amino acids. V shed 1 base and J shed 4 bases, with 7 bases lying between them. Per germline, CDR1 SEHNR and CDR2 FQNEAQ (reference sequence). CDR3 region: CASSLEASYGYTF. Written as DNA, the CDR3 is TGTGCCAGCAGCTTAGAAGCGAGCTATGGCTACACCTTC.

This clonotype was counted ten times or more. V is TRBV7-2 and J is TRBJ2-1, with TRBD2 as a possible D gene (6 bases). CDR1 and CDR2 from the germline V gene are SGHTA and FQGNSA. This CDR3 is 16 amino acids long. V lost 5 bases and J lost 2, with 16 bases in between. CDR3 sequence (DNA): TGTGCCAGCAGCCGGATCCACGGGGGACCCTACAATGAGCAGTTCTTC. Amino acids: CASSRIHGGPYNEQFF.

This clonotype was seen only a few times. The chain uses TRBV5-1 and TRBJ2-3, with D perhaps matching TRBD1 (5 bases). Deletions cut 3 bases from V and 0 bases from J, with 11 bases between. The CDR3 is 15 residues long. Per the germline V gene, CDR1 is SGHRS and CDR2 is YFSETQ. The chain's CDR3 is CASSSSRVSTDTQYF. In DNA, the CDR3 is TGCGCCAGCAGCTCAAGCAGGGTTAGCACAGATACGCAGTATTTT.

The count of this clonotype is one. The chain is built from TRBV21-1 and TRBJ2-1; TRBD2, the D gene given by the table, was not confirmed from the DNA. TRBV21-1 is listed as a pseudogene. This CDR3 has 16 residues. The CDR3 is CASSKAPAQRDNEQFF. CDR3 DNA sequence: TGTGCCAGCAGCAAAGCTCCGGCTCAGCGGGACAATGAGCAGTTCTTC.

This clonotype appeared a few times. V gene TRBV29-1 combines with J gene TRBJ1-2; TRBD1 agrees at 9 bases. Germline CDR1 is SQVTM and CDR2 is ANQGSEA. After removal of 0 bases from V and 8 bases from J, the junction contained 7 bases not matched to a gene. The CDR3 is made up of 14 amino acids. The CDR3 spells CSVEDQGQGLGYTF. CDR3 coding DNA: TGCAGCGTTGAAGATCAGGGACAGGGACTCGGCTACACCTTC.

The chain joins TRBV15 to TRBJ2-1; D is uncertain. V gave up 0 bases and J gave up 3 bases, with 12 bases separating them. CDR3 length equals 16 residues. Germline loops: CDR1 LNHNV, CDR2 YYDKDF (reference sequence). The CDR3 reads CATSRDPGTGYNEQFF. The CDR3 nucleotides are TGTGCCACCAGCAGAGACCCCGGAACCGGCTACAATGAGCAGTTCTTC.

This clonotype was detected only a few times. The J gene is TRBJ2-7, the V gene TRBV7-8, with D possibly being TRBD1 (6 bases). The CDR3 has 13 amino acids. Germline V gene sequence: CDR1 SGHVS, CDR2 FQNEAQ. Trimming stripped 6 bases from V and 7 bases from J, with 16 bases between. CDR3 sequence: CASSQNRVGEQYF. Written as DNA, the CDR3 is TGTGCCAGCAGTCAAAACAGGGTGGGAGAGCAGTACTTC.

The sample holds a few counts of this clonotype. CDR3 region: CASTREGINEQFF. Here the CDR3 DNA reads TGCGCCAGCACCCGGGAGGGAATAAATGAGCAGTTCTTC. The rearrangement joins TRBV5-1 to TRBJ2-1; 8 nucleotides align to TRBD2. The CDR3 is 13 amino acids. Germline CDR1 is SGHRS and CDR2 is YFSETQ. J gave up 7 bases and V 6 bases, and 6 bases lay outside the gene matches.

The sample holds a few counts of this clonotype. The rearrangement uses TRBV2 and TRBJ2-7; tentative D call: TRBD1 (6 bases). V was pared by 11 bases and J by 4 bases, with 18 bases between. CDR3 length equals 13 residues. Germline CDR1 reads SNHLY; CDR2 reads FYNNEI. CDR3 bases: TGTGCCTCCGTCTTGGACAGCGCATACGAGCAGTACTTC. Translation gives CASVLDSAYEQYF.

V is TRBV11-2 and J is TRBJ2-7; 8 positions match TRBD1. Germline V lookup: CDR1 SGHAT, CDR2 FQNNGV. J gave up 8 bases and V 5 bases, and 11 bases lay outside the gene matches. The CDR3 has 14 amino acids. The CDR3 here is CASSEDGQGVKQYV. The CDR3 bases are TGTGCCAGCAGCGAAGACGGACAGGGCGTCAAGCAGTACGTC.

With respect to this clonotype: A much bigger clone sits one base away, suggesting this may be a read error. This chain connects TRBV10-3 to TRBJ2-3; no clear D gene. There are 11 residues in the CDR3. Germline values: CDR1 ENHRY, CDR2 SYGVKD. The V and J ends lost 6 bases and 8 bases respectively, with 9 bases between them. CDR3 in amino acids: CAIRTIGTQYF. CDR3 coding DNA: TGTGCCATCAGGACAATAGGTACGCAGTATTTT.

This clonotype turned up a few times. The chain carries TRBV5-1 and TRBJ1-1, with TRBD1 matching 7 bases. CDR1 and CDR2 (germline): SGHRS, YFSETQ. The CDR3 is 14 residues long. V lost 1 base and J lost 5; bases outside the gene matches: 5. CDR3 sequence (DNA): TGCGCCAGCAGCTTGACAGGGGCTTCAACTGAAGCTTTCTTT. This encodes CASSLTGASTEAFF.

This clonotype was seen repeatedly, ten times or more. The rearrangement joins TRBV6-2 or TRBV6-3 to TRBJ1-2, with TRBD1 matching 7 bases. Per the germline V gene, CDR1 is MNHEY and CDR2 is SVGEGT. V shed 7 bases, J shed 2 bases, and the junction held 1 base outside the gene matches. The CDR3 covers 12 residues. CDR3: CASKTGNYGYTF. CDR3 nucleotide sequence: TGTGCCAGCAAGACAGGGAACTATGGCTACACCTTC.